The clone carrying this T cell receptor (beta chain) came up a few times. As yet, its antigen is unknown. On average, the one heparinised blood draw given by each donor was around 110 mL. Each sorted population was over 95% pure. This specimen belongs to a study of beta chain features in type 1 diabetes. Points from the study as a whole: Within each of all four CD4+ subsets, Type 1 diabetes patients had TCRB CDR3s that were moderately but significantly shorter.

Trimming shortened V by 7 bases and J by 0 bases, and 4 bases separated the two germline ends. CDR1 and CDR2 from the germline V gene are MNHNS and SASEGT. CDR3 size: 11 residues. Every bit of the isolated RNA underwent reverse transcription, so sequencing read expressed TCRB transcripts. TCRdb's copy holds only in-frame clones and misses some; the assay was immunoSEQ multiplex PCR. The sample yields about 160,000 clones, approximately 8% seen once. The sequence derives from a man aged 18-30 years with type 1 diabetes. Sequenced sample: central memory CD4+ T cells from blood. The chain employs TRBV6-1 and TRBJ2-7, with no clear D. This CDR3 reads CASTSSYEQYF. CDR3 bases: TGTGCCAGCACGAGCTCCTACGAGCAGTACTTC.